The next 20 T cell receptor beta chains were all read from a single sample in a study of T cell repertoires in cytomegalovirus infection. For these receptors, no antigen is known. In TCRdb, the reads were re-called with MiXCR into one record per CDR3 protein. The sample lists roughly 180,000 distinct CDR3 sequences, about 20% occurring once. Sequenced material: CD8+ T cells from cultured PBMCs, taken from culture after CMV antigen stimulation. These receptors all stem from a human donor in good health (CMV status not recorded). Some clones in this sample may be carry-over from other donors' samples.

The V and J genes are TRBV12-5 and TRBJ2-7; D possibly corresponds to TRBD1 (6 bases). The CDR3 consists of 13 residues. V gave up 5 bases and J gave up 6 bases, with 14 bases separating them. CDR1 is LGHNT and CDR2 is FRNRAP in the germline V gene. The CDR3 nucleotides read TGTGCTAGTGGTGGGACACTCTCTCCCGAGCAGTACTTC. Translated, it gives CASGGTLSPEQYF.

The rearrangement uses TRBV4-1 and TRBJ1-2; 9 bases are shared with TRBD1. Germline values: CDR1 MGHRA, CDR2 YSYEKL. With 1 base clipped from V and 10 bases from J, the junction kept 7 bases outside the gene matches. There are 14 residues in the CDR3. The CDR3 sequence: CASSQGMDRGDYTF. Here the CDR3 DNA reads TGCGCCAGCAGCCAAGGGATGGACAGGGGCGACTACACCTTC.

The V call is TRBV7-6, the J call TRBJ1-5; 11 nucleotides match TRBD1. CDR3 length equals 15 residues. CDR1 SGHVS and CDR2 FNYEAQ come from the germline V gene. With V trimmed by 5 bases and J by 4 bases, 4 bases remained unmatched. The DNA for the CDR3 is TGTGCCAGCAGCCCCGGGACAGGGGGGAATCAGCCCCAGCATTTT. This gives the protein CASSPGTGGNQPQHF.

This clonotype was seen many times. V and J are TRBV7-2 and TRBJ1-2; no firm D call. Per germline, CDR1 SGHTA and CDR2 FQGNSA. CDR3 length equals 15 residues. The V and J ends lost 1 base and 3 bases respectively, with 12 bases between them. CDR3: CASSLVPGWHYGYTF. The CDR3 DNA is TGTGCCAGCAGCTTAGTACCAGGTTGGCACTATGGCTACACCTTC. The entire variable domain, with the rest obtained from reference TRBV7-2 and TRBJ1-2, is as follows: GAGVSQSPSNKVTEKGKDVELRCDPISGHTALYWYRQSLGQGLEFLIYFQGNSAPDKSGLPSDRFSAERTGGSVSTLTIQRTQQEDSAVYLCASSLVPGWHYGYTFGSGTRLTVV.

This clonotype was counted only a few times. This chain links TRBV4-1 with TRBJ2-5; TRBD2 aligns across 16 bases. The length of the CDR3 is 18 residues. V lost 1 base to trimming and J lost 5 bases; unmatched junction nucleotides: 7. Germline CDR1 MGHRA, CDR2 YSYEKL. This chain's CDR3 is CASSQVPGLAGGRETQYF. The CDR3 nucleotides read TGCGCCAGCAGCCAAGTCCCGGGACTAGCGGGGGGGAGGGAGACCCAGTACTTC.

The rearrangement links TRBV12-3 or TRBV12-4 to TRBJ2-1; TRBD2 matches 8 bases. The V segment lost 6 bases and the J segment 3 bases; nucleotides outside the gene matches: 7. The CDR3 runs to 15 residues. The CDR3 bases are TGTGCCAGCAGCCCGTTTCGGGGGGGCTACAATGAGCAGTTCTTC. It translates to CASSPFRGGYNEQFF.

The DNA for the CDR3 is TGCGCCAGCAGCCAAGATCCAGGGGCTAGCAATCAGCCCCAGCATTTT. Translated: CASSQDPGASNQPQHF. The chain carries TRBV4-1 and TRBJ1-5, with D tentatively TRBD1 (6 bases). The CDR3 extends over 16 amino acids. Between the trimmed V and J ends, which lost 0 bases and 0 bases, there was a span of 9 bases. Germline V CDR1 and CDR2: MGHRA, YSYEKL.

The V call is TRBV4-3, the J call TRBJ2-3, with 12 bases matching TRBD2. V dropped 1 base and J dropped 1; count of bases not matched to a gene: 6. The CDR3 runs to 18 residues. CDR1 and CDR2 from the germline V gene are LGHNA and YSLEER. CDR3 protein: CASSQAPTSGGGTDTQYF. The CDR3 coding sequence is TGCGCCAGCAGCCAAGCTCCGACTAGCGGGGGTGGCACAGATACGCAGTATTTT.

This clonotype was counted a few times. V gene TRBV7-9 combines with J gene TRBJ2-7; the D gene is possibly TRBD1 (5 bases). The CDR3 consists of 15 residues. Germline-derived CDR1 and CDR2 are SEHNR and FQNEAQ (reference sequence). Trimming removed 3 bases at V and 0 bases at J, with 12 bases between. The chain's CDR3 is CASSFQDTSSYEQYF. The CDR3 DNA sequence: TGTGCCAGCAGCTTTCAGGACACGAGCTCCTACGAGCAGTACTTC.

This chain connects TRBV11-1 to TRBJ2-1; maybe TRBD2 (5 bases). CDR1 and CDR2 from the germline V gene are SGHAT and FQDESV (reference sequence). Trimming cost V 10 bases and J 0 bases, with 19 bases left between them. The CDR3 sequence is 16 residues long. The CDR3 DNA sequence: TGTGCCACGGACTCTAGTACGATGAGCTCCTACAATGAGCAGTTCTTC. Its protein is CATDSSTMSSYNEQFF. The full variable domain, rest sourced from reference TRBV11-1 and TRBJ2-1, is EAEVAQSPRYKITEKSQAVAFWCDPISGHATLYWYRQILGQGPELLVQFQDESVVDDSQLPKDRFSAERLKGVDSTLKIQPAELGDSAMYLCATDSSTMSSYNEQFFGPGTRLTVL.

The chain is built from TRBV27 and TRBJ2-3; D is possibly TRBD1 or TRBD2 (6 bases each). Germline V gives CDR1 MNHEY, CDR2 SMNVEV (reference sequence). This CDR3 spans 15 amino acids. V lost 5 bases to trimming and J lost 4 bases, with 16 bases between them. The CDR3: CASSPTWGAADTQYF. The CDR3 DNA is TGTGCCAGCAGTCCCACCTGGGGGGCGGCAGATACGCAGTATTTT.

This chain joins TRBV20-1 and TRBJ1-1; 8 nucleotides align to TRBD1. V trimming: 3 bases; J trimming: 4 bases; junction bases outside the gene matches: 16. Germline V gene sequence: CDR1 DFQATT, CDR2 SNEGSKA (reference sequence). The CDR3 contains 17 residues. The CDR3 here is CSASRVLTGVTTTEAFF. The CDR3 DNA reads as TGCAGTGCTAGTCGGGTCCTGACAGGGGTTACGACCACTGAAGCTTTCTTT.

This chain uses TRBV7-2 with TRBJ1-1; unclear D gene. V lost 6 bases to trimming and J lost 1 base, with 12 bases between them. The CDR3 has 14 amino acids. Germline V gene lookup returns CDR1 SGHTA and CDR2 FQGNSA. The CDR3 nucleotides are TGTGCCAGCAGTCGTCCCGGGCCGAACACTGAAGCTTTCTTT. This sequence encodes CASSRPGPNTEAFF.

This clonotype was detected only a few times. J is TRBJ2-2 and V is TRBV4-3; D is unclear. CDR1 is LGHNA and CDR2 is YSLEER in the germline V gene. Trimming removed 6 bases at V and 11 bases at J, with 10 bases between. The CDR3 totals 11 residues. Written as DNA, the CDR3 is TGCGCCAGCAGTCCGGGCGTCGAGCTGTTTTTT. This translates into CASSPGVELFF.

CDR3 region: CASSQDKGISYEQYF. The CDR3 region has the DNA TGCGCCAGCAGCCAAGATAAAGGGATATCCTACGAGCAGTACTTC. The chain links TRBV4-1 to TRBJ2-7; D gene unclear. The germline gives CDR1 MGHRA, CDR2 YSYEKL. The ends were cut back, 0 bases at V and 1 base at J, with 10 bases in the middle. This CDR3 comprises 15 residues.

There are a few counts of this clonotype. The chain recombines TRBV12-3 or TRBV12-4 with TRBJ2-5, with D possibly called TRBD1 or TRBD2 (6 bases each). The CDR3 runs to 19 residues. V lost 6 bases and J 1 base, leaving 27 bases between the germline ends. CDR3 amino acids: CASSFDRDKGVSGQETQYF. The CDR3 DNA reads TGTGCCAGCAGCTTCGACCGGGACAAGGGAGTTAGCGGCCAAGAGACCCAGTACTTC.

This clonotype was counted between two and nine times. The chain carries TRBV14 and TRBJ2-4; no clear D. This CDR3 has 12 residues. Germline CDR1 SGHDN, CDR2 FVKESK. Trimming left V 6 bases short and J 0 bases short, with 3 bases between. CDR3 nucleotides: TGTGCCAGCAGTCTAGCCAAAAACATTCAGTACTTC. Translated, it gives CASSLAKNIQYF.

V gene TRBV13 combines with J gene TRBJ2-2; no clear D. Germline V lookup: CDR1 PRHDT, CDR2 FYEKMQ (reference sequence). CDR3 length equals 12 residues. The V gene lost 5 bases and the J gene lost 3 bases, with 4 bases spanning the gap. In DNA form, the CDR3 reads TGTGCCAGCAGCGGGGACACCGGGGAGCTGTTTTTT. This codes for CASSGDTGELFF.

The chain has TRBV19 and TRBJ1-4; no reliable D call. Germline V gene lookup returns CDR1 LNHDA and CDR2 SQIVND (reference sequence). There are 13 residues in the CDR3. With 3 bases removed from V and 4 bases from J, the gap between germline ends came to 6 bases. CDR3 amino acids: CASSMGGNEKLFF. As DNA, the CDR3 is TGTGCCAGTAGTATGGGAGGTAATGAAAAACTGTTTTTT.

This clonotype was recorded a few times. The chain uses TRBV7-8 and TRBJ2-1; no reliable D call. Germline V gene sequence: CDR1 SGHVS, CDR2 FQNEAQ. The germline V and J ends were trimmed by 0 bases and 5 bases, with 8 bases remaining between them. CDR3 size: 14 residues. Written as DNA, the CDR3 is TGTGCCAGCAGCTTAGCCCGCAGCCACAATGAGCAGTTCTTC. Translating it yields CASSLARSHNEQFF.